These 15 T cell receptor beta chains originate from one sample sequenced in a study of beta chain features in type 1 diabetes. Whole-study findings and limits: There was a moderate but significant shortening of TCRB CDR3s in all four CD4+ subsets of Type 1 diabetes patients.

For these receptors, no antigen is known. Investigators reverse transcribed all isolated RNA, so they sequenced expressed TCRB transcripts. Assay used: immunoSEQ multiplex PCR; TCRdb lists only in-frame clones, some missing. The sample lists around 250,000 clones, more than 11% occurring once. What was sequenced was naive CD4+ T cells from blood. These receptors were taken from a man aged 25 to 40 with type 1 diabetes.

This chain links TRBV2 with TRBJ2-7, with 7 bases aligning to TRBD2. V lost 7 bases, J lost 3 bases, and 9 bases stayed unmatched. The CDR3 totals 14 residues. The germline gives CDR1 SNHLY, CDR2 FYNNEI. CDR3 bases: TGTGCCAGCAAGGGGCTAGCGGAGCTCTACGAGCAGTACTTC. This sequence encodes CASKGLAELYEQYF.

This clone was detected only a few times. The rearrangement joins TRBV10-2 to TRBJ2-1; 9 bases match TRBD2. This CDR3 contains 17 residues. Germline V gene data show CDR1 as WSHSY and CDR2 as SAAADI. The J segment lost 4 bases and the V segment lost 4 bases, leaving 11 bases of the junction unmatched. In nucleotides, the CDR3 is TGCGCCAGCAGTGGTATAGCGGGAGAAGGGTCTTACAATGAGCAGTTCTTC. It specifies CASSGIAGEGSYNEQFF.

This clone was counted only a few times. The V and J genes are TRBV4-1 and TRBJ2-2; 9 positions match TRBD1. There are 16 residues in the CDR3. In germline, CDR1 is MGHRA, CDR2 YSYEKL. With V trimmed by 4 bases and J by 0 bases, 3 bases remained unmatched. The CDR3 here is CASSLWDRANTGELFF. As DNA, the CDR3 is TGCGCCAGCAGCCTTTGGGACAGGGCGAACACCGGGGAGCTGTTTTTT.

The gene calls are TRBV30 and TRBJ1-5; TRBD1 aligns across 9 bases. V trimming: 2 bases; J trimming: 4 bases; junction bases outside the gene matches: 6. Germline V lookup: CDR1 GTSNPN, CDR2 SVGIG (reference sequence). This CDR3 is 15 amino acids long. The CDR3 reads CAWSPTGGLNQPQHF. CDR3 DNA: TGTGCCTGGAGTCCGACAGGGGGACTTAATCAGCCCCAGCATTTT.

This chain joins TRBV6-6 and TRBJ2-7; 9 positions match TRBD1. The CDR3 sequence is 14 residues long. V shed 7 bases, J shed 3 bases, and the junction held 7 bases outside the gene matches. Looked up from germline, CDR1 is MNHNY and CDR2 is SVGAGI (reference sequence). CDR3 protein: CASMARQGDYEQYF. In DNA, the CDR3 is TGTGCCAGCATGGCGAGACAGGGGGACTACGAGCAGTACTTC.

The chain employs TRBV6-5 and TRBJ1-2; the D gene is possibly TRBD1 (5 bases). The V end was cut by 6 bases, the J end by 6 bases, with 14 bases between. Germline values: CDR1 MNHEY, CDR2 SVGAGI. CDR3 size: 13 residues. The CDR3 sequence: CASSRSGLDGYTF. The DNA of the CDR3 is TGTGCCAGCAGCCGATCAGGGCTGGATGGCTACACCTTC.

The chain uses TRBV7-2 and TRBJ2-1; 9 bases are shared with TRBD2. The CDR3 consists of 18 residues. V lost 0 bases and J lost 8; bases outside the gene matches: 14. Germline V gives CDR1 SGHTA, CDR2 FQGNSA. The DNA for the CDR3 is TGTGCCAGCAGCTTAGCAACCTATAGCGGGAGCCTCCCGGATGAGCAGTTCTTC. As protein: CASSLATYSGSLPDEQFF. The whole variable domain, filled in from reference TRBV7-2 and TRBJ2-1, reads GAGVSQSPSNKVTEKGKDVELRCDPISGHTALYWYRQSLGQGLEFLIYFQGNSAPDKSGLPSDRFSAERTGGSVSTLTIQRTQQEDSAVYLCASSLATYSGSLPDEQFFGPGTRLTVL.

This clone was recorded a few times. DNA of the CDR3: TGTGCCAGCAGCTTAGAGGCTAGCGGGGAGACCCAGTACTTC. This gives the protein CASSLEASGETQYF. This chain connects TRBV7-6 to TRBJ2-5, with TRBD2 matching 8 bases. This CDR3 has 14 amino acids. J was trimmed by 5 bases and V by 1 base; bases with no gene match: 3. The V gene's germline CDR1 is SGHVS and CDR2 FNYEAQ.

This sequence joins TRBV6-1 and TRBJ1-5; D call uncertain. Germline CDR1 is MNHNS and CDR2 is SASEGT. The CDR3 sequence is 11 residues long. Trimming took off 6 bases at V and 4 bases at J, with 4 bases between the two ends. The CDR3 spells CASRENQPQHF. The CDR3 bases are TGTGCCAGCAGGGAGAATCAGCCCCAGCATTTT.

The chain joins TRBV6-1 to TRBJ2-7; D gene unclear. CDR3 length: 16 residues. V lost 3 bases to trimming and J lost 1 base, with 16 bases between them. In germline, CDR1 is MNHNS, CDR2 SASEGT. The CDR3 here is CASSDELGTTSYEQYF. The CDR3 coding sequence is TGTGCCAGCAGTGATGAATTGGGCACAACGTCCTACGAGCAGTACTTC.

The rearrangement links TRBV5-6 to TRBJ1-1; a possible D gene is TRBD1 (6 bases). The CDR3 consists of 13 residues. The germline V gene has CDR1 SGHDT and CDR2 YYEEEE. Trimming removed 0 bases from V and 5 bases from J, with 8 bases in between. As DNA, the CDR3 is TGTGCCAGCAGCTTGGCAGGGGATACTGAAGCTTTCTTT. Translating gives CASSLAGDTEAFF. The entire variable domain, with the rest obtained from reference TRBV5-6 and TRBJ1-1, is as follows: DAGVTQSPTHLIKTRGQQVTLRCSPKSGHDTVSWYQQALGQGPQFIFQYYEEEERQRGNFPDRFSGHQFPNYSSELNVNALLLGDSALYLCASSLAGDTEAFFGQGTRLTVV.

The gene calls are TRBV18 and TRBJ2-3; TRBD2 matches at 12 bases. V gave up 6 bases and J gave up 6 bases; unmatched junction bases: 7. Germline loops: CDR1 KGHSH, CDR2 LQKENI. CDR3 length equals 15 residues. The CDR3 DNA reads as TGTGCCAGCTCCCGACTAGCGGGAGATACCGATACGCAGTATTTT. Its protein product is CASSRLAGDTDTQYF. Full variable domain (rest looked up from reference TRBV18 and TRBJ2-3): NAGVMQNPRHLVRRRGQEARLRCSPMKGHSHVYWYRQLPEEGLKFMVYLQKENIIDESGMPKERFSAEFPKEGPSILRIQQVVRGDSAAYFCASSRLAGDTDTQYFGPGTRLTVL.

This clone was detected a few times. The CDR3, as DNA: TGTGCCAGCATGAGGGATCCCGCTGGGGCCAACGTCCTGACTTTC. Protein product: CASMRDPAGANVLTF. The V gene is TRBV6-5, the J gene TRBJ2-6; D perhaps matches TRBD2 (5 bases). Germline CDR1 reads MNHEY; CDR2 reads SVGAGI. The CDR3 has 15 residues. Trimming removed 7 bases at V and 2 bases at J, with 12 bases between.

The chain combines TRBV5-1 with TRBJ2-6; perhaps TRBD1 as D (5 bases). V lost 4 bases and J lost 0, with 11 bases in between. The CDR3 totals 16 residues. CDR1 and CDR2 (germline): SGHRS, YFSETQ. The DNA of the CDR3 is TGCGCCAGCAGCAAGGACACGAGCTCTGGGGCCAACGTCCTGACTTTC. As protein: CASSKDTSSGANVLTF.

This chain joins TRBV19 and TRBJ2-1, with 10 bases lining up with TRBD1. Trimming took 5 bases from V and 7 from J; bases not matched to a gene: 2. CDR1 and CDR2 from the germline V gene are LNHDA and SQIVND (reference sequence). The CDR3 totals 13 residues. Here the CDR3 DNA reads TGTGCCAGTAGTGACAGGGGGCGGAATGAGCAGTTCTTC. Protein sequence: CASSDRGRNEQFF.